Following are 27 T cell receptor beta chains from one sample sequenced in a study of shared clonotypes between healthy human individuals. Sequenced by immunoSEQ multiplex PCR; TCRdb stores in-frame clones only, minus some. The data hold about 1 million clones, with roughly 75% observed a single time. What was sequenced was memory CD4+ T cells sorted from blood. Subset reported: CD45RA-negative fraction. The receptors here all came from a man aged 18 to 29 in good health.

This clone was counted once. This chain uses TRBV5-1 with TRBJ2-7; maybe TRBD2 (6 bases). The CDR3 has 13 residues. Germline V gene lookup returns CDR1 SGHRS and CDR2 YFSETQ. The germline V and J ends were trimmed by 4 bases and 0 bases, with 8 bases remaining between them. The CDR3 coding sequence is TGCGCCAGCAGCGTTAGCGGCTCCTACGAGCAGTACTTC. Translated, it gives CASSVSGSYEQYF.

As for this clone: This specimen includes other DNA sequences encoding the same CDR3. V usage is TRBV6-6 and J usage is TRBJ2-7; a possible D gene is TRBD1 (5 bases). Per germline, CDR1 MNHNY and CDR2 SVGAGI (reference sequence). The CDR3 spans 14 residues. The V and J ends lost 0 bases and 1 base respectively, with 7 bases between them. The CDR3 is CASSYSQGSYEQYF. The DNA for the CDR3 is TGTGCCAGCAGTTACTCCCAGGGATCCTACGAGCAGTACTTC.

The chain's CDR3 is CASSPQTGGQFF. The CDR3 nucleotides are TGTGCCAGCAGCCCCCAGACGGGTGGGCAGTTCTTC. This sequence joins TRBV5-6 and TRBJ2-1, with unresolved D. Germline values: CDR1 SGHDT, CDR2 YYEEEE. V was pared by 4 bases and J by 12 bases, with 14 bases between. CDR3 length equals 12 residues.

The chain uses TRBV19 and TRBJ2-4; the match to TRBD1 covers 7 bases. After removal of 0 bases from V and 0 bases from J, the junction contained 11 bases not matched to a gene. Germline V gene data show CDR1 as LNHDA and CDR2 as SQIVND (reference sequence). The CDR3 has 19 residues. The CDR3 bases are TGTGCCAGTAGTATAGATCTACGAGGGACAGTTCTAGCCAAAAACATTCAGTACTTC. Its translation is CASSIDLRGTVLAKNIQYF.

This chain links TRBV4-1 with TRBJ2-1, with 8 bases lining up with TRBD1. CDR3 length: 16 residues. The J segment lost 9 bases and the V segment lost 1 base, leaving 11 bases of the junction unmatched. From germline, CDR1 is MGHRA and CDR2 YSYEKL. The CDR3, as DNA: TGCGCCAGCAGCCAAGGGGGGCAGGGGGCGCGTCTTGAGCAGTTCTTC. This codes for CASSQGGQGARLEQFF.

A few counts support this clone. The chain is built from TRBV5-4 and TRBJ1-6; a weak D match, TRBD1 (6 bases). The CDR3 length is 16 residues. Trimming stripped 4 bases from V and 6 bases from J, with 17 bases between. CDR1 is SGHNT, CDR2 YYREEE, per germline (reference sequence). This chain's CDR3 is CASSTRGGSGNSPLHF. The CDR3 bases are TGTGCCAGCAGCACTAGAGGGGGTTCTGGTAATTCACCCCTCCACTTT.

The chain is built from TRBV19 and TRBJ2-3, with unresolved D. Trimming left V 9 bases short and J 0 bases short, with 16 bases between. Germline lookup yields CDR1 LNHDA and CDR2 SQIVND (reference sequence). The CDR3 consists of 15 residues. The CDR3 nucleotides are TGTGCCAGCAAATACGGGTCTTACAGCACAGATACGCAGTATTTT. This encodes CASKYGSYSTDTQYF.

The chain combines TRBV10-3 with TRBJ2-1; tentatively, D is TRBD1 (6 bases). Trimming took off 2 bases at V and 7 bases at J, with 12 bases between the two ends. Germline values: CDR1 ENHRY, CDR2 SYGVKD. This CDR3 spans 14 amino acids. The CDR3 sequence: CAISEGGRGNEQFF. Here the CDR3 DNA reads TGTGCCATCAGTGAGGGTGGTAGGGGGAATGAGCAGTTCTTC.

V usage is TRBV6-5 and J usage is TRBJ2-3, with 7 bases lining up with TRBD2. Germline V CDR1 and CDR2: MNHEY, SVGAGI. The ends lost 4 bases at V and 8 bases at J; junction bases unmatched: 12. The CDR3 has 15 residues. Written as DNA, the CDR3 is TGTGCCAGCAGTTCGGCTGGCCGGGGGGTGGGTACGCAGTATTTT. Protein: CASSSAGRGVGTQYF.

The rearrangement joins TRBV15 to TRBJ1-3, with D unresolved. Germline lookup yields CDR1 LNHNV and CDR2 YYDKDF (reference sequence). The CDR3 has 14 amino acids. V shed 0 bases and J shed 4 bases, with 7 bases lying between them. The CDR3 loop is CATSRDPGGNTIYF. The CDR3 DNA reads TGTGCCACCAGCAGAGATCCTGGGGGAAACACCATATATTTT.

A note on this clone: This may come from a read error, since a much larger clone is one base off. The same CDR3 is also encoded by other DNA sequences in this sample. The chain couples TRBV15 to TRBJ1-1; no clear D. With 0 bases removed from V and 4 bases from J, the gap between germline ends came to 3 bases. The CDR3 has 12 amino acids. Germline V gene lookup returns CDR1 LNHNV and CDR2 YYDKDF (reference sequence). The CDR3 protein is CATSRDTTEAFF. The CDR3 DNA is TGTGCCACCAGCAGAGATACCACTGAAGCTTTCTTT. Full variable domain (rest looked up from reference TRBV15 and TRBJ1-1): DAMVIQNPRYQVTQFGKPVTLSCSQTLNHNVMYWYQQKSSQAPKLLFHYYDKDFNNEADTPDNFQSRRPNTSFCFLDIRSPGLGDTAMYLCATSRDTTEAFFGQGTRLTVV.

The gene calls are TRBV28 and TRBJ1-4; TRBD1 is a possible D gene (5 bases). V dropped 2 bases and J dropped 6 bases, with 10 bases sitting between them. This CDR3 has 14 amino acids. Germline V gene data show CDR1 as MDHEN and CDR2 as SYDVKM. The DNA for the CDR3 is TGTGCCAGCAGTTTACGGGGGAGGGATGAAAAACTGTTTTTT. It is translated as CASSLRGRDEKLFF.

The chain is built from TRBV6-5 and TRBJ2-7, with 7 bases that match TRBD2. Germline lookup yields CDR1 MNHEY and CDR2 SVGAGI. The V segment lost 5 bases and the J segment 3 bases; nucleotides outside the gene matches: 4. The CDR3 has 13 residues. CDR3 coding DNA: TGTGCCAGCAGTCGAGGACTAGTCTACGAGCAGTACTTC. This gives the protein CASSRGLVYEQYF.

This chain links TRBV28 with TRBJ2-3; 7 nucleotides agree with TRBD2. The CDR3 is 16 residues long. V dropped 8 bases and J dropped 3; count of bases not matched to a gene: 14. CDR1 and CDR2 from the germline V gene are MDHEN and SYDVKM. CDR3: CASYDGGYVGTDTQYF. The CDR3 nucleotides are TGTGCCAGCTACGACGGGGGGTATGTTGGAACAGATACGCAGTATTTT.

In nucleotides, the CDR3 is TGTGCCAGCAGGGAGACTACTAGCGGGAGGGCCATGAGAGATACGCAGTATTTT. Translating it yields CASRETTSGRAMRDTQYF. V gene TRBV6-4 combines with J gene TRBJ2-3; 13 bases align to TRBD2. The CDR3 extends over 18 amino acids. Germline V gives CDR1 MRHNA, CDR2 SNTAGT. The V gene end was trimmed by 6 bases and the J gene end by 5 bases; junction bases not matched to a gene: 14.

The chain uses TRBV6-1 and TRBJ2-3; TRBD2 matches 9 bases. The CDR3 runs to 15 residues. CDR1 and CDR2 (germline): MNHNS, SASEGT. V trimming: 0 bases; J trimming: 5 bases; junction bases outside the gene matches: 3. The CDR3: CASSEASSGVDTQYF. In DNA, the CDR3 is TGTGCCAGCAGTGAAGCGTCTAGCGGGGTAGATACGCAGTATTTT.

In the case of this clone: Compared with germline, one end of the junction differs, possibly owing to a read error. The chain is built from TRBV5-5 and TRBJ1-2, with D perhaps TRBD1 (6 bases). CDR1 SGHKS and CDR2 YYEKEE come from the germline V gene (reference sequence). This CDR3 region has 13 residues. The CDR3 DNA is TGTGCCAGTAAGACGGCGGACAGTCCGTTAGTGTGGTTC. Its translation is CASKTADSPLVWF.

CDR3 protein: CASSRTGGGNSPLHF. CDR3 DNA: TGTGCCAGCAGTCGTACCGGAGGGGGGAATTCACCCCTCCACTTT. The gene calls are TRBV25-1 and TRBJ1-6, with TRBD1 as a possible D gene (6 bases). The CDR3 length is 15 residues. V lost 5 bases, J lost 7 bases, and 15 bases lay in between. From germline, CDR1 is MGHDK and CDR2 SYGVNS.

The chain recombines TRBV11-2 with TRBJ1-3, with D maybe TRBD1 (5 bases). Germline CDR1 is SGHAT and CDR2 is FQNNGV. CDR3 length: 14 residues. The germline V and J ends were trimmed by 2 bases and 6 bases, with 11 bases remaining between them. The CDR3 protein is CASSLTQGVNTIYF. For the CDR3, the DNA is TGTGCCAGCAGCTTAACACAAGGGGTAAACACCATATATTTT.

The chain recombines TRBV10-3 with TRBJ2-3; the D call may be TRBD1 or TRBD2 (5 bases each). From germline, CDR1 is ENHRY and CDR2 SYGVKD. V was trimmed by 6 bases and J by 0 bases, leaving 16 bases between them. This CDR3 is built from 16 residues. CDR3 DNA sequence: TGTGCCATCAGGAAGGGAGACAGCCTAAGCACAGATACGCAGTATTTT. This gives the protein CAIRKGDSLSTDTQYF.

CDR3 DNA sequence: TGTGCCAGCAGCCTAAGGACAGATAGCAATCAGCCCCAGCATTTT. As protein: CASSLRTDSNQPQHF. The chain recombines TRBV6-1 with TRBJ1-5, with D tentatively TRBD1 (6 bases). Trimming pared 6 bases from V and 0 bases from J, leaving 12 bases between. CDR1 is MNHNS and CDR2 is SASEGT in the germline V gene. CDR3 length equals 15 residues.

The chain recombines TRBV18 with TRBJ1-4, with a weak D call TRBD1 (6 bases). This CDR3 has 15 amino acids. With 4 bases removed from V and 8 bases from J, the gap between germline ends came to 17 bases. From germline, CDR1 is KGHSH and CDR2 LQKENI. CDR3 protein: CASSLYRVQGEKLFF. CDR3 nucleotides: TGTGCCAGCTCACTTTACAGGGTCCAGGGAGAAAAACTGTTTTTT.

V gene TRBV6-5 combines with J gene TRBJ2-7; 7 bases line up with TRBD2. The CDR3 spans 15 residues. The germline V gene has CDR1 MNHEY and CDR2 SVGAGI. J lost 2 bases, V lost 4 bases, and 8 bases had no gene match. CDR3 bases: TGTGCCAGCAGTTCCAGCGGGAAGCCTCCCTACGAGCAGTACTTC. This encodes CASSSSGKPPYEQYF.

The V and J genes are TRBV7-9 and TRBJ2-3; D ambiguous. The germline V and J ends were trimmed by 5 bases and 3 bases, with 12 bases remaining between them. The CDR3 runs 14 residues. CDR1 and CDR2 (germline): SEHNR, FQNEAQ (reference sequence). CDR3 in amino acids: CASSPSGGTDTQYF. In DNA form, the CDR3 reads TGTGCCAGCAGCCCTAGTGGTGGGACAGATACGCAGTATTTT.

This clone was picked up many times. The chain employs TRBV5-8 and TRBJ2-7; weak D call: TRBD1 (5 bases). V was shortened by 0 bases and J by 6 bases, with 10 bases between the two germline ends. The CDR3 has 13 residues. CDR1 and CDR2 (germline): SGHTS, YDEGEE. For the CDR3, the DNA is TGTGCCAGCAGCTTGGCCAGGGAAAGCGAGCAGTACTTC. As protein: CASSLARESEQYF. The variable domain in full, completed from reference TRBV5-8 and TRBJ2-7, reads EAGVTQSPTHLIKTRGQQATLRCSPISGHTSVYWYQQALGLGLQFLLWYDEGEERNRGNFPPRFSGRQFPNYSSELNVNALELEDSALYLCASSLARESEQYFGPGTRLTVT.

The chain has TRBV9 and TRBJ1-3, with TRBD1 as a possible D gene (5 bases). Germline CDR1 and CDR2: SGDLS and YYNGEE. The CDR3 is 16 amino acids. V shed 0 bases and J shed 4 bases, with 14 bases lying between them. The CDR3 coding sequence is TGTGCCAGCAGCGTAGCAGGGACGGCGACCGGAAACACCATATATTTT. Translation: CASSVAGTATGNTIYF.

V and J are TRBV18 and TRBJ2-7; no clear D gene. The CDR3 runs 12 residues. The germline CDR1 and CDR2 sequences are KGHSH and LQKENI. V lost 6 bases, J lost 7 bases, and 13 bases lay in between. The chain's CDR3 is CASSPGHSEQYF. For the CDR3, the DNA is TGTGCCAGCTCGCCGGGCCACTCGGAGCAGTACTTC.